This T cell receptor (beta chain) was identified during a study of blood T cell repertoires in COVID-19. The CDR3 totals 13 residues. Per the germline V gene, CDR1 is SGDLS and CDR2 is YYNGEE. The ends were cut back, 3 bases at V and 7 bases at J, with 11 bases in the middle. Sequencing used immunoSEQ multiplex PCR; TCRdb keeps in-frame clones, though not all of them. The sample yields around 250,000 clones, around 78% seen once. Sequenced sample: peripheral blood. The sequence derives from a man between 60 and 75 years old who had recovered from COVID-19. The chain uses TRBV9 and TRBJ2-1; D is undetermined. The CDR3, as DNA: TGTGCCAGCAGCGCCAGACTGGAAAATGAGCAGTTCTTC. Its protein product is CASSARLENEQFF.